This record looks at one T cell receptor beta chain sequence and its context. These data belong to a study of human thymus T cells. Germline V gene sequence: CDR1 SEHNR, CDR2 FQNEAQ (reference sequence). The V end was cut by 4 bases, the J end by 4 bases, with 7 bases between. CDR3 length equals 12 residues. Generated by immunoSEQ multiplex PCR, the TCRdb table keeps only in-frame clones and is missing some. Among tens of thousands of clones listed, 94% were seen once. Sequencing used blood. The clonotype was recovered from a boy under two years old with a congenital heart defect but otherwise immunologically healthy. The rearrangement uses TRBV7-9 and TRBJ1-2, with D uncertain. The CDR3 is CASSWPSYGYTF. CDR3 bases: TGTGCCAGCAGCTGGCCTAGCTATGGCTACACCTTC. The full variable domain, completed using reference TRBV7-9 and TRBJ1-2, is DTGVSQNPRHKITKRGQNVTFRCDPISEHNRLYWYRQTLGQGPEFLTYFQNEAQLEKSRLLSDRFSAERPKGSFSTLEIQRTEQGDSAMYLCASSWPSYGYTFGSGTRLTVV.